The 12 T cell receptor beta chains below were found in one sample sequenced in a study of blood T cells in healthy people across ages. PCR was performed a second time for about 6 to 12 cycles using a sample-barcoded 5' primer and a J-beta primer mix. MiXCR, applied by TCRdb to the 5' RACE reads, yields one record per CDR3 protein. This sample has a few hundred thousand distinct CDR3 sequences, with about half found just once. Source material: blood. Receptor source: a man in his sixties in good health.

Details on this clonotype: A much larger clonotype is one base distant, so this may be a read error. The rearrangement joins TRBV10-3 to TRBJ2-7; D gene uncertain. Germline V lookup: CDR1 ENHRY, CDR2 SYGVKD. CDR3 length: 14 amino acids. V lost 1 base and J lost 5, with 12 bases in between. Written as DNA, the CDR3 is TGTGCCATCAGTGAGTGGGGTGGGATCGACGAGCAGTACTTC. Protein product: CAISEWGGIDEQYF.

The rearrangement uses TRBV10-3 and TRBJ2-7, with 10 nucleotides matching TRBD2. V shed 3 bases and J 4 bases; nucleotides not matched to a gene: 9. The germline gives CDR1 ENHRY, CDR2 SYGVKD. CDR3 length: 16 amino acids. CDR3 sequence reads: CAISDRSGRAAYEQYF. In DNA, the CDR3 is TGTGCCATCAGTGACCGAAGCGGGAGGGCCGCGTACGAGCAGTACTTC.

This clonotype occurred a few times. The chain links TRBV28 to TRBJ2-7; 7 positions match TRBD1. V shed 5 bases and J 2 bases; nucleotides not matched to a gene: 12. Germline CDR1 and CDR2: MDHEN and SYDVKM. The CDR3 has 16 residues. The DNA for the CDR3 is TGTGCCAGCAGTCCCCGACAGGGTTTAAGGGCCTACGAGCAGTACTTC. Translated, it gives CASSPRQGLRAYEQYF.

This clonotype was observed a few times. The CDR3 sequence is CSVGLGLQRYEQYF. In DNA, the CDR3 is TGCAGCGTTGGATTGGGGCTTCAGAGGTACGAGCAGTACTTC. The chain has TRBV29-1 and TRBJ2-7; tentatively, D is TRBD1 (5 bases). The CDR3 is 14 residues long. Trimming took off 4 bases at V and 4 bases at J, with 17 bases between the two ends. The V gene's germline CDR1 is SQVTM and CDR2 ANQGSEA.

The rearrangement links TRBV5-1 to TRBJ2-7, with 10 bases fitting TRBD2. Germline V CDR1 and CDR2: SGHRS, YFSETQ. V was clipped by 4 bases and J by 6 bases; unmatched bases: 7. The CDR3 has 14 amino acids. CDR3 DNA: TGCGCCAGCAGCCCCGGGACTAGCGCCAGCGAGCAGTACTTC. The encoded protein is CASSPGTSASEQYF.

About this clonotype: A read error may produce the germline difference seen at one junction end. The rearrangement joins TRBV12-3 or TRBV12-4 to TRBJ2-3, with D possibly TRBD2 on 5 matching bases. The CDR3 has 16 residues. CDR3 protein: CASSLDGVVSTDAQYF. DNA for the CDR3: TGTGCCAGCAGTTTAGACGGGGTTGTGAGCACAGATGCGCAGTATTTT.

The rearrangement uses TRBV5-1 and TRBJ2-5; the D gene is possibly TRBD1 (6 bases). Deletions cut 4 bases from V and 4 bases from J, with 8 bases between. The CDR3 is 12 residues long. Looked up from germline, CDR1 is SGHRS and CDR2 is YFSETQ. This CDR3 is CASSTRGETQYF. CDR3 nucleotide sequence: TGCGCCAGCAGCACCAGGGGAGAGACCCAGTACTTC.

Notes on this clonotype: A much larger clone differs from this one at a single base, so this may be a read error. This sequence joins TRBV6-6 and TRBJ2-5, with D maybe TRBD2 (5 bases). CDR3 length equals 15 residues. From germline, CDR1 is MNHNY and CDR2 SVGAGI (reference sequence). CDR3 protein: CACSQPPSPRETQYF. The CDR3, as DNA: TGTGCCTGCAGTCAACCCCCTAGCCCTAGGGAGACCCAGTACTTC.

This clonotype has a single count. At one boundary the junction diverges from the germline segment, which might be a read error. V and J are TRBV7-2 and TRBJ2-5, with TRBD1 matching over 7 bases. The V gene's germline CDR1 is SGHTA and CDR2 FQGNSA. This CDR3 comprises 14 residues. The CDR3 here is CAGSLGYRGKTQYF. The CDR3 coding sequence is TGTGCCGGCAGCTTAGGATACAGGGGAAAGACCCAGTACTTC. Full variable domain (remainder filled in from reference TRBV7-2 and TRBJ2-5): GAGVSQSPSNKVTEKGKDVELRCDPISGHTALYWYRQSLGQGLEFLIYFQGNSAPDKSGLPSDRFSAERTGGSVSTLTIQRTQQEDSAVYLCAGSLGYRGKTQYFGPGTRLLVL.

About this clonotype itself: A clone one base away is much larger, so this may be a read error. This chain connects TRBV25-1 to TRBJ2-7, with D uncertain. The V gene lost 7 bases and the J gene lost 10 bases, with 11 bases spanning the gap. Germline V gives CDR1 MGHDK, CDR2 SYGVNS. This CDR3 has 10 amino acids. The DNA for the CDR3 is TGTGCCAGCAAAGCGCAGGACCAGTACTTC. Encoded protein: CASKAQDQYF.

This clonotype appeared many times. J is TRBJ2-7 and V is TRBV24-1; D possibly corresponds to TRBD2 (6 bases). V lost 3 bases and J 5 bases, leaving 13 bases between the germline ends. CDR3 size: 14 residues. Germline-derived CDR1 and CDR2 are KGHDR and SFDVKD. The CDR3: CATSDQGGENEQYF. The CDR3 nucleotides read TGTGCCACCAGTGATCAGGGCGGGGAGAACGAGCAGTACTTC.

This clonotype has a count of ten or more. This chain links TRBV12-3 or TRBV12-4 with TRBJ2-6, with D unclear. The CDR3 covers 13 residues. The ends were cut back, 5 bases at V and 0 bases at J, with 2 bases in the middle. The CDR3, as DNA: TGTGCCAGCAGTCTCTCTGGGGCCAACGTCCTGACTTTC. Residues: CASSLSGANVLTF.